Sequencing of this TCR beta chain was carried out in a study of blood T cells in healthy people across ages (dated by TCRdb to the mid-2010s). Turning to the overall study: Template switching captured roughly one uniquely barcoded TCR beta cDNA molecule per two T cells in model experiments. Two additional independent replicas of 1 million unique cDNA reads from the same blood draw were analyzed for two donors (one aged 18 to 29 and one aged 80 or older). The donors were split into four age groups: young (average around 15 years), middle-aged (more than 35), aged (roughly 68) and long-lived (under 85). The study measured age-related changes in TCR beta repertoire diversity using deep sequencing normalized with unique cDNA molecular identifiers. Study-wide conclusions, independent of this receptor: Observed TCR beta diversity per million T cells fell roughly linearly with age, and a significant reduction was already apparent by age roughly 40. A strong correlation was found between observed TCR beta diversity and the percentage of naive T cells measured by flow cytometry. Because profiling used bulk unsorted PBMCs, naive and antigen-experienced compartments could not be compared conclusively. Compared with the aged group, the long-lived group had more naive CD4+ T cells, fewer expanded clones and increased TCR diversity, a pattern suggesting age selection. Total diversity estimates from one million sequenced T cells were considered lower bounds and underestimates. The CMV infection status of donors was not known, potentially confounding age-related changes in expanded clonotypes.

In regard to this clonotype: The target of this receptor is not known. It has no much larger one-base neighbor in the sample; base qualities were not kept.

Based on the germline V gene, the CDR1 and CDR2 sequences are MDHEN and SYDVKM. There are 12 amino acids in the CDR3, from cysteine to phenylalanine inclusive. CDR3 DNA only is kept here, 36 bases in frame from base 1. Trimming at the junction amounts to 4 bases on V and 8 bases on J, and the germline ends lie 8 bases apart. To prepare the library, 5' RACE was applied. Sequencing instrument: Illumina HiSeq 2500. A second PCR of about 6 to 11 cycles was performed with a sample-barcoded 5' primer and a J-beta primer mix. Each TCR beta cDNA molecule received a unique molecular identifier from a template-switch 5' adaptor carrying 12 random nucleotides. At least 2.5 million CDR3-containing paired-end reads were obtained from each sample. All of the RNA was converted into first-strand cDNA using the Mint cDNA synthesis kit, with a TRBC-specific oligonucleotide serving as the primer. After uracil-DNA glycosylase treatment, a first 18-cycle PCR used universal primers M1SS and BC2_uni_R on all cDNA. The study's own analysis went as follows. Normalization of each sample was performed by random selection of 1 million high-quality reads, each carrying a distinct molecular identifier. Instead of being binned into consensus sequences, reads with shared molecular identifiers were discarded. MiTCR, with a Q25 quality threshold and the strictest error-elimination algorithm, was used for CDR3 identification, clonotype clustering and error correction. Lower-bound total TCR beta diversity was estimated with a nonparametric unseen species model using Euler transformation. The public reads were reanalyzed by TCRdb: fastp trimming at Q25, MiXCR alignment, in-frame beta chains only. CDR3 protein sequences are deduplicated, and each keeps its most common genes and DNA. TCRdb's processing, not the authors' own work, is the source of the V and J calls. In this sample the table shows hundreds of thousands of distinct CDR3 sequences, about 24% of which occur a single time. The biggest ten clones account for roughly 9% of the sample.

The donors were roughly 40 Caucasian individuals from Russia, aged roughly 6 to 100 years, who were systemically healthy. Each donor gave around 9.5 milliliters of peripheral blood, collected into EDTA-treated Vacutainer tubes. PBMCs were isolated by Ficoll-Paque density-gradient centrifugation, with at least 7 million obtained per sample. Trizol reagent was used to extract total RNA from the PBMCs, yielding at least 6 micrograms per sample. For every donor, an aliquot of PBMCs went through flow cytometry to measure the percentages of naive CD45RAhigh/CD27high T cells. The same specimen was also included in a second study, on T cells of mothers and their children. The second study's authors report: Donors were nine systemically healthy Caucasian individuals: three mothers and their six children. cDNA synthesis consumed the entire amount of extracted RNA, loaded at around 1.5 ug RNA in each 15 ul reaction. In the second PCR, the M1S primer introduced both the sample barcodes and 2-4 random nucleotides. More than 9 million TCR beta CDR3 reads were obtained from each mother, and roughly 3.1 million reads were obtained from each child. In both related and unrelated pairs, thymic selection shapes the output of TCR recombination in a similar way, with inherited differences having only a minor effect. Normalized repertoire overlap was always slightly but never significantly higher in related than unrelated mother-child pairs. With a sensitivity of roughly 93 clones per million clonotypes, no persistent microchimeric T cell clones were detected. Deep NGS was used in the study to compare the TCR beta repertoires of mothers and children and to look for features that separate related mother-child pairs from unrelated individuals. The mean age was 40 +/- 4 years for the mothers and around 11 +/- 4 years for the children. Libraries were sequenced on Illumina HiSeq 2000 with 100+100 nt paired-end reads after adapter ligation with NEBNext reagents. To prevent cross-contamination, the mother and child libraries were prepared a month apart and were sequenced in separate runs. For each donor, between about 450,000 and 2,300,000 distinct TCR beta clonotypes were identified. Naive TCR beta clonotypes were estimated from low-frequency clonotypes matched to each donor's FACS-determined naive share, without sorting.

The rearranged chain carries TRBV28 and TRBJ1-4; confidence is insufficient to name the D gene. The sequence came from a boy between 10 and 17 years old in good health. Sequenced: blood. The CDR3 has the sequence CASSWAEEKLFF. The DNA sequence follows: TGTGCCAGCAGTTGGGCAGAGGAAAAACTGTTTTTT.